The entry that follows covers one T cell receptor beta chain sequence. These data belong to a study of blood T cell repertoires in COVID-19. Study in general: COVID-19 samples, acute and convalescent, were from the United States, Italy and Spain.

As handled by the study authors: The assay estimated nucleated cells by amplifying reference gene primers. Method: immunoSEQ multiplex PCR; TCRdb's copy keeps in-frame clones and lacks some. Clone size and the V and J calls come from that table; the DNA yielded D and trimming. The profile shows tens of thousands of clones, more than 75% of them singletons. V was clipped by 5 bases and J by 0 bases; unmatched bases: 2. CDR1 LNHDA and CDR2 SQIVND come from the germline V gene (reference sequence). CDR3 length: 14 amino acids. The J gene is TRBJ1-1, the V gene TRBV19, with 8 bases fitting TRBD1. The TCR sequence derives from a man aged 50-60 years with active or convalescent COVID-19. The sequenced sample was peripheral blood. CDR3 protein: CASSDRGVNTEAFF. In nucleotides, the CDR3 is TGTGCCAGTAGTGACAGGGGAGTGAACACTGAAGCTTTCTTT.